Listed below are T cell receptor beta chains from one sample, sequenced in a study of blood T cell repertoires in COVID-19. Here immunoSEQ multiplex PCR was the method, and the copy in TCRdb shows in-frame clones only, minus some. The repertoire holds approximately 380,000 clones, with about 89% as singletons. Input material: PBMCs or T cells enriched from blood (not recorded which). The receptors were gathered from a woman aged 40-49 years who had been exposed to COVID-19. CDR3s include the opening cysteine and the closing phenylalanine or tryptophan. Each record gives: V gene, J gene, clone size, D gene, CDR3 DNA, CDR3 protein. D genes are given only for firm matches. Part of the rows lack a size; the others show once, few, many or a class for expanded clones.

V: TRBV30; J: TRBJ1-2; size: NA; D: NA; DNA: TGTGCCTGCGCTGCCCCGGGGGGGGTCGGCGGCTACACCTTC; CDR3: CACAAPGGVGGYTF
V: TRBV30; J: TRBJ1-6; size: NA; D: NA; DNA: TGTGCCTGTGAGAACAGGGTAGGGTCACCCCTCCACTTT; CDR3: CACENRVGSPLHF
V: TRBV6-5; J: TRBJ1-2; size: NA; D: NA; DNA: TGTGCCAGCAGGGACGGGACAAGACAAAACTATGGCTACACCTTC; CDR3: CASRDGTRQNYGYTF
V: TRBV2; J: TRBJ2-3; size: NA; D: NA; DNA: TGTGCCAGCAGGATGGACTCCGCTACAGATACGCAGTATTTT; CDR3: CASRMDSATDTQYF
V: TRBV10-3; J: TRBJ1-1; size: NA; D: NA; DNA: TGTGCCATCAGTGAGTCCTGGAACACTGAAGCTTTCTTT; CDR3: CAISESWNTEAFF
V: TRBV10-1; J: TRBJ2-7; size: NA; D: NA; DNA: TGCGCCAGCAGCCAGGACGAGCAGTACTTC; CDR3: CASSQDEQYF
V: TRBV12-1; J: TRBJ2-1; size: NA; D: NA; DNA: TGTGCCAGCAGCTCGTCGATAGGGCTAGCGGAGTGGGTGTTCTTC; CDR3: CASSSSIGLAEWVFF
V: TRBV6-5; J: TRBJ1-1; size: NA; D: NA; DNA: TGTGCCAGCTGGACTTCACAGAGAAAGAACACTGAAGCTTTCTTT; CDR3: CASWTSQRKNTEAFF
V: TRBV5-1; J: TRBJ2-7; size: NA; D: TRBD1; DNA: TGCGCCAGCAGCCTTCGTAGGACAGGGCCCTACGAGCAGTACTTC; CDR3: CASSLRRTGPYEQYF
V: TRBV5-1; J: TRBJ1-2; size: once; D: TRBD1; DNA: TGCGCCAGCAGCTCGCCGGGACAGGGGATCGATGGCTACACCTTC; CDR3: CASSSPGQGIDGYTF
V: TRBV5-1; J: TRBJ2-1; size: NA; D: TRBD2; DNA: TGCGCCAGCAGCCTAAGGCCGGGACTAGCGGGAGTTGTCTACTCACCATCTTCGGGGCAGTTCTTC; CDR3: CASSLRPGLAGVVYSPSSGQFF
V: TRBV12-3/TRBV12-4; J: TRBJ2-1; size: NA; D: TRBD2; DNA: TGTGCCAGCAGTTTATCTAGCGGGGATGAGCAGTTCTTC; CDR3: CASSLSSGDEQFF
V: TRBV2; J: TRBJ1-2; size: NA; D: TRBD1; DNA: TGTGCCAGCAGACGACTGGGACAGACCAACTATGGCTACACCTTC; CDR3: CASRRLGQTNYGYTF
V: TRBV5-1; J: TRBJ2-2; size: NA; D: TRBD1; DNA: TGCGCCAGCGTACGACAGGGGACCGGGGAGCTGTTTTTT; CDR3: CASVRQGTGELFF
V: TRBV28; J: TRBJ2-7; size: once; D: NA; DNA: TGTGCCAGCAGTTCGCCGGGCCGCGGGGAGCAGTACTTC; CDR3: CASSSPGRGEQYF
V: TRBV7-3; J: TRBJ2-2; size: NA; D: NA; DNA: TGTGCCAGCAGCTTATTAGAGGCGTGGAACACCGGGGAGCTGTTTTTT; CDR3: CASSLLEAWNTGELFF
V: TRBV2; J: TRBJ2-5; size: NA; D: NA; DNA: TGTGCCAGCAGTGAATTGGGACAACCCAGCGAGACCCAGTACTTC; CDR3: CASSELGQPSETQYF
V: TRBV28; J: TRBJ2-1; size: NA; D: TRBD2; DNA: TGTGCCAGCAGTTTCCTAGCGGGGGGGCTTTTATATGAGCAGTTCTTC; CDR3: CASSFLAGGLLYEQFF
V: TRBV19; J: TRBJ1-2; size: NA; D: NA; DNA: TGTGCCAGTAGCGCCAGCGGTGGCTACACCTTC; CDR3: CASSASGGYTF
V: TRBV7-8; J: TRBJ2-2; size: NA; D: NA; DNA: TGTGCCAGCAGCTTAGCCCCAGGAGGGGCCGGGGAGCTGTTTTTT; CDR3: CASSLAPGGAGELFF
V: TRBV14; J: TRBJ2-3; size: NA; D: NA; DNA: TGTGCCAGCAGCCACAGGGCTTTTGGTGGCACAGATACGCAGTATTTT; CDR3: CASSHRAFGGTDTQYF
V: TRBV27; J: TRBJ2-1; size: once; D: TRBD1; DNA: TGTGCCAGCAGTTTTATTCTGGGACAGGGGGAGCAGTTCTTC; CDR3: CASSFILGQGEQFF
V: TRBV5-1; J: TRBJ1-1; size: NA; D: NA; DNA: TGCGCCAGCAGCTCTCGCCCGGGTTTCGACACTGAAGCTTTCTTT; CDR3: CASSSRPGFDTEAFF
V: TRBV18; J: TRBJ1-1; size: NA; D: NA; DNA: TGTGCCAGCTCGGCCCGACGGGAGAACACTGAAGCTTTCTTT; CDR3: CASSARRENTEAFF
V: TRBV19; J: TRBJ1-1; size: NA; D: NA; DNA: TGTGCCAGTAGTTCAGGGCCGATGCGATTCAGACAGGACCCGAACACTGAAGCTTTCTTT; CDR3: CASSSGPMRFRQDPNTEAFF
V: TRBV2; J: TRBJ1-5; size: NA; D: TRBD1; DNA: TGTGCCAGCAAAAAGGGGGCGGTTGATCAGCCCCAGCATTTT; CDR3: CASKKGAVDQPQHF
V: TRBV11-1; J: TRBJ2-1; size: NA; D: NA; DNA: TGTGCCAGCAGCTTAGCGCAGGGGTACAATGAGCAGTTCTTC; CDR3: CASSLAQGYNEQFF
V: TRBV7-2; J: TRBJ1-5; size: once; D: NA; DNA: TGTGCCAGCAGCTCGTCGGGTTTTCAGCCCCAGCATTTT; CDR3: CASSSSGFQPQHF
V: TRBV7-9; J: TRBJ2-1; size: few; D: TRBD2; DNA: TGTGCCAGCAGCACCGGGACTAGCGGGTTCAATGAGCAGTTCTTC; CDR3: CASSTGTSGFNEQFF
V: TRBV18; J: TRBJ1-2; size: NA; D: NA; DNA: TGTGCCAGCTCACCACCGACAGGTGAAAGGGGCTACACCTTC; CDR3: CASSPPTGERGYTF
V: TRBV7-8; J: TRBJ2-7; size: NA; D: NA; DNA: TGTGCCAGCAGCTTAAGGTCCCAGGGATCGTACGAGCAGTACTTC; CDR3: CASSLRSQGSYEQYF
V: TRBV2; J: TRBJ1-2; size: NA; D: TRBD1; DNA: TGTGCCAGCAGTGGGGACAGTCTAAACTATGGCTACACCTTC; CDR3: CASSGDSLNYGYTF
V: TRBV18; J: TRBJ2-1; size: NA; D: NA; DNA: TGTGCCAGCTCACTCCGGGACACGGCATACAATGAGCAGTTCTTC; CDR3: CASSLRDTAYNEQFF
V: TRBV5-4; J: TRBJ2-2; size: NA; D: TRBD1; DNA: TGTGCCAGCAGCGTACAGGGGGCCGACACCGGGGAGCTGTTTTTT; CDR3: CASSVQGADTGELFF
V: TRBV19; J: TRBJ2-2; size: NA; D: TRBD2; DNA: TGTGCCAGTATAGGGACTAGCGGGTCCGGGGAGCTGTTTTTT; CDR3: CASIGTSGSGELFF
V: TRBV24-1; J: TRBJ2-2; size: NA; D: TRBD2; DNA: TGTGCCACCAGTGACGTAGCACTAGCGGGAGCGAACACCGGGGAGCTGTTTTTT; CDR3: CATSDVALAGANTGELFF
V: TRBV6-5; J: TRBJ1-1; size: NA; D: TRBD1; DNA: TGTGCCAGCAGTAGACAGGGGTCTGAAGCTTTCTTT; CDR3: CASSRQGSEAFF
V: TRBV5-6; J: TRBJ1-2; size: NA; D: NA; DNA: TGTGCCAGCAGCCGTTACCGAGGGACACAAGCTAACTATGGCTACACCTTC; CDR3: CASSRYRGTQANYGYTF
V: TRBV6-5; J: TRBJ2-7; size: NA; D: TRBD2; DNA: TGTGCCAGCAGTTACTCGAGAGCGGGGACTGGTGAGCAGTACTTC; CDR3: CASSYSRAGTGEQYF
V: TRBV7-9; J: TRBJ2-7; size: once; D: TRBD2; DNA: TGTGCCAGCAGCTCTGGACTAGCGGGGGGGCAGATGGAGCAGTACTTC; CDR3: CASSSGLAGGQMEQYF
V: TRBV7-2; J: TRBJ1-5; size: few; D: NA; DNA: TGTGCCAGCAGCTTAGGGGACACCAAGAATCAGCCCCAGCATTTT; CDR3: CASSLGDTKNQPQHF
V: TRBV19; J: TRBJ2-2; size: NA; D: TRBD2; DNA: TGTGCCAGTAGTATAGATCCCCCGGGACTAGCGGTTAACACCGGGGAGCTGTTTTTT; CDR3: CASSIDPPGLAVNTGELFF
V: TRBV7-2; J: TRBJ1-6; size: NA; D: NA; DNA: TGTGCCAGCAGCCATTACGAACTCAATTCACCCCTCCACTTT; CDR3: CASSHYELNSPLHF
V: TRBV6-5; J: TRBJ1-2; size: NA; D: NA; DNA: TGTGCCAGCAGTTTGAACAGGGAAAGCTACACCTTC; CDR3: CASSLNRESYTF
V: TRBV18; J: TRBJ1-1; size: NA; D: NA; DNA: TGTGCCAGCTCACCAACTTCGGGGGGGGGAATGGTGAGCACTGAAGCTTTCTTT; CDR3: CASSPTSGGGMVSTEAFF
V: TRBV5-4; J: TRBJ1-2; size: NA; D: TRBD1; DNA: TGTGCCAGCAGCTTGGCTGACAGGGCCAACTATGGCTACACCTTC; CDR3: CASSLADRANYGYTF
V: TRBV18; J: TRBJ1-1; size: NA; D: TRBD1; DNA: TGTGCCAGCTCACCGACAGGGGGCGAGAACACTGAAGCTTTCTTT; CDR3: CASSPTGGENTEAFF
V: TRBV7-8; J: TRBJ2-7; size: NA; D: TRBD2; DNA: TGTGCCAGCAGCTTTTGGGGCGGGAGGAGTAAGGAGCAGTACTTC; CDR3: CASSFWGGRSKEQYF